Included here is one T cell receptor (beta chain) sequence, with context. This clone was seen a few times. Its antigen target is currently unknown. Base qualities were left out, and no much larger clone turns up one base away. Each sample was amplified as two independent genomic DNA replicates: about 0.47 ug for blood and around 1.4 ug for tumor or normal breast. Following the manufacturer's instructions, the ImmunoSeq Intro kit was used to carry out TCRB sequencing on genomic DNA. The multiplex PCR ran for around 30 cycles using proprietary primers and spike-in control sequences for absolute quantification. An 87-bp fragment spanning the CDR3 and flanking V and J genes was sequenced with single-end 150-bp reads. Each lane of an Illumina MiSeq running version 3.0 chemistry carried seven multiplexed samples, with two replicates apiece. In the paper's pipeline: The vendor's proprietary pipeline processed the raw data and merged both replicates into a single result for each sample. Clonotypes were defined as productive rearrangements sharing the V-gene family, CDR3 amino acid sequence and J-gene segment. To compute clonality, the normalized Shannon entropy (Pielou evenness) of TCRB abundances was subtracted from 1. T cell density was estimated as total templates divided by the number of input cells, with the number of input cells inferred from the DNA input amount. Recon was used with default parameters to estimate total repertoire diversity and clonality. Tumor-enriched clonotypes were defined as having over 0.1% abundance in tumor and at least 32-fold higher abundance than in normal breast. Here the immuneACCESS table is served through TCRdb, limited to in-frame sequences with V and J called. Missing clones are a known gap in these copies; in checked studies unresolved V genes cover under half, and the rest lacks a known reason. V and J calls and clone size are as listed in that table; D and trimming were resolved from the DNA. This sample holds 25,000 to 30,000 clones; approximately 84% were observed only once. The ten largest clones take up 9.3% of the sample.

The cysteine opens and the phenylalanine closes a CDR3 of 17 amino acids. Only the CDR3 portion is preserved as DNA: 51 bases, with reading frame beginning at the first base. The V end gives up 1 base and the J end 6 bases, leaving 5 bases in the junction not matched to a gene. From a lookup of the germline V gene, CDR1 and CDR2 are LGHNA and YNFKEQ. These data belong to a study of early stage breast cancer tumors (dated by TCRdb to the late 2010s). Concerning the study at large: Of the roughly 16 invasive breast tumors, roughly 13 were found to be estrogen receptor-positive, progesterone receptor-positive and HER2-negative. A total of 2.7 million or so templates, representing some 1 million unique clonotypes, were detected across all samples. The average read coverage per sample was roughly 10-fold. About 70% of the 12 ER+/PR+/HER2- tumors were invasive ductal carcinomas, while the other four were invasive lobular carcinomas.

The study profiled bulk TCR beta-chain repertoires in matched peripheral blood, tumor and adjacent normal breast tissue taken from more than 15 patients with early-stage breast cancer. Before surgery, roughly 4.5-11 mL of whole blood was collected into EDTA tubes and then processed within 2 hours. Peripheral blood mononuclear cells were isolated by Ficoll-Paque centrifugation in SepMate-50 tubes. PBMCs were cryopreserved in aliquots of roughly 1.8 to 4 million cells in about 90% FBS with roughly 10% DMSO and kept in liquid nitrogen. Genomic DNA was extracted with the Qiagen AllPrep DNA/RNA Mini kit. Study-wide findings and limitations: The small cohort size prevented analysis by tumor subtype. Bulk genomic DNA sequencing of unsorted cells missed chain pairing and functional markers such as CD4, CD8 and FOXP3. Enriched TCRB sequences shared across patients were found to be mostly commonly generated sequences that were unlikely to play an important role in the tumor microenvironment. Repertoires from blood and normal breast were more alike than repertoires from blood and tumor, and in about 90% of the 16 patients, comparing each tissue with blood separated tumor from normal. Tumors showed 2 to 2.5-fold higher T cell density and higher clonality than adjacent normal breast tissue.

The receptor chain draws on TRBV4-2 and TRBJ2-1; the central 14 bases match TRBD2. Material for sequencing was blood. The clonotype comes from a person aged 50-59 years with breast cancer. The encoded CDR3 is CASSQAPTSGRANEQFF. At the DNA level, the sequence is TGTGCCAGCAGCCAAGCCCCGACTAGCGGGAGGGCCAATGAGCAGTTCTTC.